This TCR beta chain was documented in a study of cytomegalovirus exposure and HLA in healthy donors. Notes on the study in general: Subsequent analysis showed first-cohort TCR clusters tending to co-occur in about 110 validation repertoires.

The assay was immunoSEQ multiplex PCR, and TCRdb's table has in-frame clones only and misses some. The sample holds about 220,000 clones; over 80% are singletons and the top ten take about 1%. This clone occurred once. Antigen unknown. The study drew the donors from its roughly 120-subject validation cohort, separate from the approximately 670-subject first cohort. The sequence came from a woman in her late teens or twenties in good health and CMV-seronegative. Sample: PBMCs.

For the CDR3, the DNA is TGTGCCAGCAGCATACCGACAGGGTCAAACTATGGCTACACCTTC. Translating gives CASSIPTGSNYGYTF. The chain recombines TRBV28 with TRBJ1-2; 7 nucleotides align to TRBD1. The CDR3 is 15 amino acids. Germline V gene data show CDR1 as MDHEN and CDR2 as SYDVKM. V was pared by 6 bases and J by 2 bases, with 9 bases of the junction left unmatched.